Sequencing of this TCR beta chain was carried out in a study of CD8 T cells in Susac syndrome. The study sequenced TCR beta in blood CD8+ and CD4+ T cells. Random hexamers served to reverse transcribe roughly 0.5 to 1 ug RNA. TCRdb analysed the immunoSEQ multiplex PCR reads with MiXCR anew, one entry per CDR3 protein. The table has about 190,000 distinct CDR3 sequences, roughly 92% seen once. The CDR3 is made up of 16 amino acids. The V and J ends lost 0 bases and 5 bases, in that order; junction bases with no gene match: 4. CDR1 SGHTA and CDR2 FQGNSA come from the germline V gene. The sequence was collected from a human donor in good health. Sequencing was performed on CD4+ T cells from PBMCs. The chain uses TRBV7-2 and TRBJ2-2, with TRBD1 identical over 9 bases. In DNA, the CDR3 is TGTGCCAGCAGCTTAGCTTACAGGGGGCGTACCGGGGAGCTGTTTTTT. Encoded protein: CASSLAYRGRTGELFF. The full variable domain, in which reference TRBV7-2 and TRBJ2-2 provide the parts outside the CDR3, is GAGVSQSPSNKVTEKGKDVELRCDPISGHTALYWYRQSLGQGLEFLIYFQGNSAPDKSGLPSDRFSAERTGGSVSTLTIQRTQQEDSAVYLCASSLAYRGRTGELFFGEGSRLTVL.